One sample yielded the 19 T cell receptor beta chains listed below, sequenced in a study of cytomegalovirus exposure and HLA in healthy donors. With 60 Vbeta and 13 Jbeta primers, the PCR was carried out. Profiled with immunoSEQ multiplex PCR; TCRdb holds only in-frame clones, not every one. Of 100,000 to 150,000 clones detected, just under 75% appear once; the ten largest clones hold around 4.8%. Source material: PBMCs. Receptors originate from a man aged 60 to 75 in good health and CMV-seropositive.

The chain joins TRBV5-3 to TRBJ2-7, with D unresolved. TRBV5-3 is an ORF; its function is uncertain. Trimming shortened V by 0 bases and J by 3 bases, and 7 bases separated the two germline ends. The CDR3 loop spans 13 amino acids. The CDR3: CARSLDGFYEQYF. CDR3 DNA sequence: TGTGCCAGAAGCTTGGACGGGTTCTACGAGCAGTACTTC.

As concerns this clone: One end of the junction is discordant with germline, which a read error may explain. The V call is TRBV11-2, the J call TRBJ2-5, with no clear D. This CDR3 has 11 residues. In germline, CDR1 is SGHAT, CDR2 FQNNGV. The CDR3 here is CSSSRLETQYF. The DNA of the CDR3 is TGTTCCAGCAGTCGTCTGGAGACCCAGTACTTC. Full variable domain (rest looked up from reference TRBV11-2 and TRBJ2-5): EAGVAQSPRYKIIEKRQSVAFWCNPISGHATLYWYQQILGQGPKLLIQFQNNGVVDDSQLPKDRFSAERLKGVDSTLKIQPAKLEDSAVYLCSSSRLETQYFGPGTRLLVL.

This clone was seen more than once but under ten times. The rearrangement uses TRBV27 and TRBJ1-6; D is uncertain. In germline, CDR1 is MNHEY, CDR2 SMNVEV (reference sequence). The CDR3 contains 13 residues. Trimming cost V 8 bases and J 2 bases, with 7 bases left between them. Here the CDR3 reads CASSVTYNSPLHF. The DNA for the CDR3 is TGTGCCAGCTCGGTAACCTATAATTCACCCCTCCACTTT.

V is TRBV30 and J is TRBJ2-5; TRBD2 aligns across 9 bases. CDR1 is GTSNPN, CDR2 SVGIG, per germline (reference sequence). V shed 3 bases, J shed 0 bases, and the junction held 2 bases outside the gene matches. The CDR3 contains 14 residues. The DNA of the CDR3 is TGTGCCTGGAGCCCTAGCGGGAACCAAGAGACCCAGTACTTC. Translation gives CAWSPSGNQETQYF.

This clone appeared a few times. This chain joins TRBV27 and TRBJ2-5; 7 positions match TRBD1. Germline CDR1 MNHEY, CDR2 SMNVEV (reference sequence). J gave up 7 bases and V 1 base, and 12 bases lay outside the gene matches. The CDR3 runs 16 residues. The CDR3 sequence is CASSLLVQGSYGTQYF. As DNA, the CDR3 is TGTGCCAGCAGTTTATTGGTACAGGGGTCGTACGGGACCCAGTACTTC.

This chain uses TRBV6-1 with TRBJ2-1, with 7 bases aligning to TRBD2. CDR1 and CDR2 (germline): MNHNS, SASEGT. The CDR3 has 16 amino acids. V trimming: 1 base; J trimming: 5 bases; junction bases outside the gene matches: 8. Written as DNA, the CDR3 is TGTGCCAGCAGTGAAGGTGGGGGGGGAGGAAACAATGAGCAGTTCTTC. It is translated as CASSEGGGGGNNEQFF.

This chain links TRBV7-9 with TRBJ2-6, with 12 positions matching TRBD1. The CDR3 is 17 residues long. The trim removed 5 bases at V and 2 bases at J, leaving 4 bases unmatched. Germline lookup yields CDR1 SEHNR and CDR2 FQNEAQ (reference sequence). CDR3 protein: CASSPGTGGPGANVLTF. For the CDR3, the DNA is TGTGCCAGCAGCCCCGGGACAGGGGGCCCTGGGGCCAACGTCCTGACTTTC.

The genes are TRBV5-4 and TRBJ1-2; D perhaps matches TRBD1 (6 bases). The CDR3 is 13 residues long. Germline V gene sequence: CDR1 SGHNT, CDR2 YYREEE (reference sequence). V was pared by 5 bases and J by 8 bases, with 16 bases between. The CDR3 is CASSPDTGRGYTF. CDR3 coding DNA: TGTGCCAGCAGTCCCGACACAGGGCGAGGCTACACCTTC. Full variable domain (outside the CDR3, taken from reference TRBV5-4 and TRBJ1-2): ETGVTQSPTHLIKTRGQQVTLRCSSQSGHNTVSWYQQALGQGPQFIFQYYREEENGRGNFPPRFSGLQFPNYSSELNVNALELDDSALYLCASSPDTGRGYTFGSGTRLTVV.

The chain couples TRBV19 to TRBJ1-1; TRBD1 aligns across 8 bases. The CDR3 totals 13 residues. Trimming removed 5 bases from V and 3 bases from J; junction bases left unmatched: 2. Germline assignment: CDR1 LNHDA and CDR2 SQIVND (reference sequence). CDR3 in DNA: TGTGCCAGTAGTCAGACAGGGGACACTGAAGCTTTCTTT. As protein: CASSQTGDTEAFF. The full variable domain, completed using reference TRBV19 and TRBJ1-1, is DGGITQSPKYLFRKEGQNVTLSCEQNLNHDAMYWYRQDPGQGLRLIYYSQIVNDFQKGDIAEGYSVSREKKESFPLTVTSAQKNPTAFYLCASSQTGDTEAFFGQGTRLTVV.

V gene TRBV28 combines with J gene TRBJ1-2; 8 nucleotides agree with TRBD1. The CDR3 has 12 amino acids. With 8 bases clipped from V and 8 bases from J, the junction kept 7 bases outside the gene matches. From germline, CDR1 is MDHEN and CDR2 SYDVKM. CDR3 in amino acids: CASHRQGKGYTF. CDR3 coding DNA: TGTGCCAGCCACCGACAGGGGAAAGGCTACACCTTC.

CDR3 in DNA: TGTGCCAGCAGCTTAGGGGTAGCGGGCAATGAGCAGTTCTTC. Protein sequence: CASSLGVAGNEQFF. The chain has TRBV7-9 and TRBJ2-1; the match to TRBD2 covers 7 bases. Germline assignment: CDR1 SEHNR and CDR2 FQNEAQ (reference sequence). The trim removed 1 base at V and 6 bases at J, leaving 3 bases unmatched. The CDR3 is 14 amino acids.

The chain joins TRBV12-5 to TRBJ2-2; 11 nucleotides match TRBD1. With V trimmed by 0 bases and J by 4 bases, 4 bases remained unmatched. The CDR3 covers 17 residues. The V gene's germline CDR1 is LGHNT and CDR2 FRNRAP. CDR3 bases: TGTGCTAGTGGTTTGGTACGGGGGACAGGGGGCACCGGGGAGCTGTTTTTT. Amino acid sequence: CASGLVRGTGGTGELFF.

This chain links TRBV9 with TRBJ2-2; tentatively, D is TRBD2 (5 bases). Trimming took 7 bases from V and 6 from J, leaving 10 bases between them. CDR1 is SGDLS and CDR2 is YYNGEE in the germline V gene. The length of the CDR3 is 12 residues. CDR3 DNA sequence: TGTGCCAGCGGGGAGATGTCCGGGGAGCTGTTTTTT. Translating gives CASGEMSGELFF.

The chain recombines TRBV7-2 with TRBJ2-7, with 7 bases fitting TRBD1. Germline V CDR1 and CDR2: SGHTA, FQGNSA. The CDR3 is 15 residues long. V gave up 4 bases and J gave up 5 bases; unmatched junction bases: 11. The CDR3 DNA follows: TGTGCCAGCAGCTCCCCGAGACAGGGAAGTAACGAGCAGTACTTC. Translating it yields CASSSPRQGSNEQYF. The whole variable domain, remainder taken from reference TRBV7-2 and TRBJ2-7, is GAGVSQSPSNKVTEKGKDVELRCDPISGHTALYWYRQSLGQGLEFLIYFQGNSAPDKSGLPSDRFSAERTGGSVSTLTIQRTQQEDSAVYLCASSSPRQGSNEQYFGPGTRLTVT.

This chain joins TRBV18 and TRBJ1-4; TRBD1 is a possible D gene (5 bases). V lost 8 bases and J lost 1, with 5 bases in between. The CDR3 contains 12 residues. Germline V lookup: CDR1 KGHSH, CDR2 LQKENI. The CDR3 here is CASRGTNEKLFF. The CDR3 coding sequence is TGTGCCAGCAGGGGAACTAATGAAAAACTGTTTTTT.

Remarks on this clone: It is likely a read error, because the conserved phenylalanine at the end of the CDR3 is missing. The limits of the CDR3 on the DNA are not certain, so only TCRdb's listed CDR3 is given. The chain links TRBV6-6 to TRBJ1-2. Germline CDR1 reads MNHNY; CDR2 reads SVGAGI (reference sequence). The CDR3 comprises 9 residues, both ends counted. The CDR3 is CASSPSGLI.

The chain links TRBV6-5 to TRBJ2-5; 9 bases align to TRBD1. CDR3 length: 15 amino acids. The trim removed 5 bases at V and 5 bases at J, leaving 9 bases unmatched. Germline lookup yields CDR1 MNHEY and CDR2 SVGAGI. This chain's CDR3 is CASSRITGGWETQYF. DNA for the CDR3: TGTGCCAGCAGTCGAATCACAGGGGGCTGGGAGACCCAGTACTTC.

The chain joins TRBV5-6 to TRBJ2-3; TRBD2 might be the D (5 bases). The length of the CDR3 is 13 residues. The ends were cut back, 4 bases at V and 2 bases at J, with 8 bases in the middle. Per germline, CDR1 SGHDT and CDR2 YYEEEE. The CDR3 loop reads CASSPGFTDTQYF. The CDR3 region has the DNA TGTGCCAGCAGCCCGGGGTTCACAGATACGCAGTATTTT.

The CDR3 DNA reads as TGTGCCACCAGCAGAGAGGGAGGATTGTACGAGCAGTACTTC. This encodes CATSREGGLYEQYF. The chain uses TRBV15 and TRBJ2-7, with D maybe TRBD2 (6 bases). Trimming left V 0 bases short and J 4 bases short, with 10 bases between. The CDR3 spans 14 residues. Germline V gene sequence: CDR1 LNHNV, CDR2 YYDKDF (reference sequence).